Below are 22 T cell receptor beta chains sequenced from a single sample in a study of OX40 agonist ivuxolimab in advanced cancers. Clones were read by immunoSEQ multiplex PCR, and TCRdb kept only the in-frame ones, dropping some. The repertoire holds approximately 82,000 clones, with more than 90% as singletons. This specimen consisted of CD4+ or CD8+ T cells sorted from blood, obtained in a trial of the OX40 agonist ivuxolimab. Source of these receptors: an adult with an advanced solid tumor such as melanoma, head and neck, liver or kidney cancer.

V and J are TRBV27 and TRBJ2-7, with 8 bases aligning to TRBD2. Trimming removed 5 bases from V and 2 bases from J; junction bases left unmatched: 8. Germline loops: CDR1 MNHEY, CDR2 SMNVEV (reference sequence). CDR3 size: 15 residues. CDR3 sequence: CASSIPGAGAYEQYF. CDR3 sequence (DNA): TGTGCCAGCAGTATTCCCGGAGCGGGAGCCTACGAGCAGTACTTC.

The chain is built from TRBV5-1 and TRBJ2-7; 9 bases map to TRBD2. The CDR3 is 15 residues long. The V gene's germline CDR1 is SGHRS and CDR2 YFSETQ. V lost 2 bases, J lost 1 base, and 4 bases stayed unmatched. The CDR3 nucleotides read TGCGCCAGCAGCTTATCCCTAGCGGGGTCCTACGAGCAGTACTTC. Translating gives CASSLSLAGSYEQYF. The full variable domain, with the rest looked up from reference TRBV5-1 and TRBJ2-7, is KAGVTQTPRYLIKTRGQQVTLSCSPISGHRSVSWYQQTPGQGLQFLFEYFSETQRNKGNFPGRFSGRQFSNSRSEMNVSTLELGDSALYLCASSLSLAGSYEQYFGPGTRLTVT.

DNA for the CDR3: TGTGCCAGCTCACCACTCTCTGGTCCCGAAAACACCATATATTTT. Residues: CASSPLSGPENTIYF. This chain links TRBV18 with TRBJ1-3; D ambiguous. V was pared by 1 base and J by 6 bases, with 13 bases between. The CDR3 covers 15 residues. Germline CDR1 is KGHSH and CDR2 is LQKENI.

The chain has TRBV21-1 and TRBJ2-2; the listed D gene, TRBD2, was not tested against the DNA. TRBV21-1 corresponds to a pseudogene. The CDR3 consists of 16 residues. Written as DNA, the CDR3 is TGTGCCAGCAGCTCGAGCCGGCGGACTAACACCGGGGAGCTGTTTTTT. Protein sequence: CASSSSRRTNTGELFF.

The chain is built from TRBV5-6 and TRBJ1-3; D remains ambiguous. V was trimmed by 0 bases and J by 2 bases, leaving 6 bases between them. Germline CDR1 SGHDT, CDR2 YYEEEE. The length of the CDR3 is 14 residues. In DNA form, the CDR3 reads TGTGCCAGCAGCTTGGTGGGAACTGGAAACACCATATATTTT. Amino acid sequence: CASSLVGTGNTIYF.

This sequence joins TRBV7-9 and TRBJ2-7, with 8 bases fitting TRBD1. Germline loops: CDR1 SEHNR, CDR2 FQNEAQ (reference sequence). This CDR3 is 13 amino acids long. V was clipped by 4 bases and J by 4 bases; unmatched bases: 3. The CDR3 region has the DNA TGTGCCAGCAGCTCAAACAGGGGGTACGAGCAGTACTTC. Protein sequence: CASSSNRGYEQYF.

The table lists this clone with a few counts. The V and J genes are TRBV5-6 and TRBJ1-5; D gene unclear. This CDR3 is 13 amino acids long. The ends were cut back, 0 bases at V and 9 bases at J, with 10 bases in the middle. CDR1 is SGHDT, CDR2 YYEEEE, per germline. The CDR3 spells CASSLASGSPQHF. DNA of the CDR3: TGTGCCAGCAGCTTGGCCTCGGGCTCGCCCCAGCATTTT.

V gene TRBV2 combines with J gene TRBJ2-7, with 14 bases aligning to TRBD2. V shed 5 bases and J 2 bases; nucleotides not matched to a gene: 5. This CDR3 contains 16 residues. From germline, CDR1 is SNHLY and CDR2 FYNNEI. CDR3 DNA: TGTGCCAGCAGTAAGGGACTAGCGGGGGCCACCTACGAGCAGTACTTC. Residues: CASSKGLAGATYEQYF.

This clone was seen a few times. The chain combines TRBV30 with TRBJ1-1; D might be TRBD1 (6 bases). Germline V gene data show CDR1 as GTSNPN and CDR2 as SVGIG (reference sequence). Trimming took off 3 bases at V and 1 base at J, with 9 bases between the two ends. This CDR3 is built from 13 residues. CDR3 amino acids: CAWRDRQNTEAFF. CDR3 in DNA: TGTGCCTGGAGAGACAGGCAGAACACTGAAGCTTTCTTT. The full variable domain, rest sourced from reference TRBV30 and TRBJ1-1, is SQTIHQWPATLVQPVGSPLSLECTVEGTSNPNLYWYRQAAGRGLQLLFYSVGIGQISSEVPQNLSASRPQDRQFILSSKKLLLSDSGFYLCAWRDRQNTEAFFGQGTRLTVV.

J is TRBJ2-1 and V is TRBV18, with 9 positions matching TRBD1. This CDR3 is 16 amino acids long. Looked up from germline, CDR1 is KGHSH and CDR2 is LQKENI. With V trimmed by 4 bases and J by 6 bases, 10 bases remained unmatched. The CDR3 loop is CASSRDRAMVGNEQFF. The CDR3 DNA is TGTGCCAGCTCACGGGACAGGGCGATGGTCGGCAATGAGCAGTTCTTC.

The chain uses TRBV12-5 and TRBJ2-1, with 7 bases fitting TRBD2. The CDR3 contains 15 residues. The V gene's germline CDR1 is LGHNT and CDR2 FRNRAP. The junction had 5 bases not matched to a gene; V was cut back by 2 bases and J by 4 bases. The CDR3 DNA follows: TGTGCTAGTGGTTTGACGGGAGGTCGGTACAATGAGCAGTTCTTC. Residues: CASGLTGGRYNEQFF. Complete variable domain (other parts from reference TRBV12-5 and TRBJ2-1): DARVTQTPRHKVTEMGQEVTMRCQPILGHNTVFWYRQTMMQGLELLAYFRNRAPLDDSGMPKDRFSAEMPDATLATLKIQPSEPRDSAVYFCASGLTGGRYNEQFFGPGTRLTVL.

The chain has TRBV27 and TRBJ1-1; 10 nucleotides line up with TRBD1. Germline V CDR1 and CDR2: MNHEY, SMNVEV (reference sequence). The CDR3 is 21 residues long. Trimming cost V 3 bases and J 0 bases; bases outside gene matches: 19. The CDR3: CASSLNRPIEDRGHLNTEAFF. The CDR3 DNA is TGTGCCAGCAGTTTGAACCGCCCGATAGAAGACAGGGGGCATTTGAACACTGAAGCTTTCTTT.

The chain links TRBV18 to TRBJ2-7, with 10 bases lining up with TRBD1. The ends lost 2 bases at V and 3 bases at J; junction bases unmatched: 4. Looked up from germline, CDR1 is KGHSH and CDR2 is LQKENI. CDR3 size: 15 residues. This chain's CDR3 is CASSPAGQGFYEQYF. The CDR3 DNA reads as TGTGCCAGCTCACCAGCGGGACAGGGGTTCTACGAGCAGTACTTC.

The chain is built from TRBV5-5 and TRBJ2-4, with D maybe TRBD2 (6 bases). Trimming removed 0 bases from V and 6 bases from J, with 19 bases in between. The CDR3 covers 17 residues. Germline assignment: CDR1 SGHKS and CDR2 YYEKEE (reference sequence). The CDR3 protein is CASSLGSTPGGINIQYF. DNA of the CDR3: TGTGCCAGCAGCTTGGGGTCTACCCCTGGGGGGATAAACATTCAGTACTTC.

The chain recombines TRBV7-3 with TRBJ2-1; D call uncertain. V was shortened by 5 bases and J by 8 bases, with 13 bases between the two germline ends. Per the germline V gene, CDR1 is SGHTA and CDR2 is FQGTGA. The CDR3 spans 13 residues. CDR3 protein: CASSPPSKYEQFF. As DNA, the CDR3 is TGTGCCAGCAGCCCCCCTAGTAAATATGAGCAGTTCTTC.

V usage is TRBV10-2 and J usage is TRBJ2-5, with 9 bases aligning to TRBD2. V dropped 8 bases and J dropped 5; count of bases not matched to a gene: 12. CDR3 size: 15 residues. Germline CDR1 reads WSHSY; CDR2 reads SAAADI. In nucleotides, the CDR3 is TGCGCCAGCTCCGGCGGGGGGGCCGTGAGTGAGACCCAGTACTTC. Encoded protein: CASSGGGAVSETQYF.

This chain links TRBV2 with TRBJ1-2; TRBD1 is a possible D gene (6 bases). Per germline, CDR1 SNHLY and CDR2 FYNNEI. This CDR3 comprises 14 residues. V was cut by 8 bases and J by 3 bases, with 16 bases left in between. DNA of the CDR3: TGTGCCAGCTCCCCGGACAGATCGGACTATGGCTACACCTTC. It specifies CASSPDRSDYGYTF.

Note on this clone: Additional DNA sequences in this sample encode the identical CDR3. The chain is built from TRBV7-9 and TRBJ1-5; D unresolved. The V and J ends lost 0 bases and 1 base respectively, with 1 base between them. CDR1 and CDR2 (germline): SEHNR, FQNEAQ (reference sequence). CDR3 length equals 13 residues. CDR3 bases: TGTGCCAGCAGCTTAGCCAGCAATCAGCCCCAGCATTTT. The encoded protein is CASSLASNQPQHF.

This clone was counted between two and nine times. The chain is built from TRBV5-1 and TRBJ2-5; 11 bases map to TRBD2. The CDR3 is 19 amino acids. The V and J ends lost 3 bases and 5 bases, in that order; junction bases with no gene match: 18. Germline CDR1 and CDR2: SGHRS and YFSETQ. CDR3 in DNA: TGCGCCAGCAGCTCGGGCTCTCAAAATAGCGGGGGGGCCTGGGAGACCCAGTACTTC. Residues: CASSSGSQNSGGAWETQYF.

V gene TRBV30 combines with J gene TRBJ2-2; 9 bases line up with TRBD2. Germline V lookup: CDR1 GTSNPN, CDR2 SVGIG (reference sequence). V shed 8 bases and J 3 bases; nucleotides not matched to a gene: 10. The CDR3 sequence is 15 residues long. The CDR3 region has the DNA TGTGCCGGAATGCTAGCGGGGTTGTACACCGGGGAGCTGTTTTTT. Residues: CAGMLAGLYTGELFF.

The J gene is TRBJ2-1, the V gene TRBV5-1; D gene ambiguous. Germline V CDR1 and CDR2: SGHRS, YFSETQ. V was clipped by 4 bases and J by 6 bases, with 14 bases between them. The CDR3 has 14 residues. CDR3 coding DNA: TGCGCCAGCAGCCGCGACATGCCCCCCAATGAGCAGTTCTTC. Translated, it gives CASSRDMPPNEQFF.

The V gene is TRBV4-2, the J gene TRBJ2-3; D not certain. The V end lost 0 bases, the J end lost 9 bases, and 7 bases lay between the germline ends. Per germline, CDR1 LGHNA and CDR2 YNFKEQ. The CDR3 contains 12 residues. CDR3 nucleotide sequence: TGTGCCAGCAGCCAAGATGACGGAACGCAGTATTTT. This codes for CASSQDDGTQYF.